A single sample is the source of the 20 T cell receptor beta chains below, sequenced in a study of Graves' ophthalmopathy and Graves' hyperthyroidism. CDR3 regions of TCR beta were amplified from RNA transcripts. Amplification began with first-round RT-PCR using HTBI primers, then second-round multiplex PCR was performed. MiXCR was run by TCRdb on the multiplex PCR reads, yielding one entry per CDR3 protein. The sample shows 360,000 or so distinct CDR3 sequences, around 17% of them seen only once. Input material: peripheral blood. All receptors derive from a woman aged 18-29 years with Graves' ophthalmopathy.

This clonotype was recorded many times. V usage is TRBV28 and J usage is TRBJ2-7, with TRBD2 matching over 7 bases. V lost 5 bases to trimming and J lost 11 bases; unmatched junction nucleotides: 27. The CDR3 totals 18 residues. Per the germline V gene, CDR1 is MDHEN and CDR2 is SYDVKM. CDR3 sequence: CASSPPLPPSGTIFVKYF. In nucleotides, the CDR3 is TGTGCCAGCAGTCCCCCGCTTCCACCCAGCGGGACGATCTTCGTTAAGTACTTC. The full variable domain, with the rest looked up from reference TRBV28 and TRBJ2-7, is DVKVTQSSRYLVKRTGEKVFLECVQDMDHENMFWYRQDPGLGLRLIYFSYDVKMKEKGDIPEGYSVSREKKERFSLILESASTNQTSMYLCASSPPLPPSGTIFVKYFGPGTRLTVT.

There are many counts of this clonotype. The rearrangement uses TRBV18 and TRBJ2-5, with D hard to call. The length of the CDR3 is 12 residues. Germline V gives CDR1 KGHSH, CDR2 LQKENI. V gave up 6 bases and J gave up 5 bases, with 10 bases separating them. CDR3 DNA sequence: TGTGCCAGCTCTGCAGACTCGGAGACCCAGTACTTC. Protein: CASSADSETQYF.

The table lists this clonotype with many counts. The genes are TRBV19 and TRBJ2-2; TRBD2 agrees at 8 bases. CDR3 length: 16 residues. Trimming at V came to 1 base and at J to 4 bases, leaving 5 bases not matched to a gene. Germline CDR1 reads LNHDA; CDR2 reads SQIVND (reference sequence). Here the CDR3 DNA reads TGTGCCAGTAGTATAGCGACTAGCGTGGGCACCGGGGAGCTGTTTTTT. The encoded protein is CASSIATSVGTGELFF.

This clonotype was seen repeatedly, ten times or more. V gene TRBV27 combines with J gene TRBJ1-1, with 9 bases identical to TRBD1. The germline V gene encodes CDR1 MNHEY and CDR2 SMNVEV (reference sequence). The length of the CDR3 is 15 residues. Germline trimming cut 6 bases from V and 3 bases from J; bases unmatched to any gene: 8. CDR3 region: CASSYRGLKDTEAFF. In nucleotides, the CDR3 is TGTGCCAGCAGCTACAGGGGGCTTAAGGACACTGAAGCTTTCTTT.

The chain couples TRBV6-1 to TRBJ1-1; D not resolved. Between the trimmed V and J ends, which lost 6 bases and 2 bases, there was a span of 13 bases. Germline CDR1 and CDR2: MNHNS and SASEGT. CDR3 size: 14 residues. The CDR3 loop is CASSPHILNTEAFF. The CDR3 DNA reads TGTGCCAGCAGCCCCCACATACTTAACACTGAAGCTTTCTTT.

This clonotype was observed many times. This sequence joins TRBV6-5 and TRBJ1-1, with a weak D call TRBD1 (5 bases). V was clipped by 5 bases and J by 4 bases, with 14 bases between them. From germline, CDR1 is MNHEY and CDR2 SVGAGI. The length of the CDR3 is 14 residues. CDR3 in DNA: TGTGCCAGCAGTACTTTAACGGGGGGCACTGAAGCTTTCTTT. Translating it yields CASSTLTGGTEAFF.

There are many counts of this clonotype. The chain has TRBV6-2 or TRBV6-3 and TRBJ2-5; the D gene is possibly TRBD2 (6 bases). The CDR3 extends over 13 amino acids. Between the trimmed V and J ends, which lost 7 bases and 5 bases, there was a span of 14 bases. The germline V gene encodes CDR1 MNHEY and CDR2 SVGEGT. This CDR3 is CASTSEGFETQYF. CDR3 coding DNA: TGTGCCAGCACCTCGGAGGGGTTTGAGACCCAGTACTTC.

This clonotype was recorded many times. In DNA, the CDR3 is TGTGCCAGCAGGGCTGGGACTACCGTTGCGGCCCAGTACTTC. It encodes CASRAGTTVAAQYF. The chain combines TRBV7-2 with TRBJ2-5; TRBD2 agrees at 7 bases. CDR3 size: 14 residues. Trimming at V came to 6 bases and at J to 9 bases, leaving 13 bases not matched to a gene. The V gene's germline CDR1 is SGHTA and CDR2 FQGNSA.

This clonotype has ten or more counts. The V gene is TRBV24-1, the J gene TRBJ2-5, with a weak D call TRBD1 (6 bases). Deletions cut 3 bases from V and 1 base from J, with 11 bases between. This CDR3 comprises 15 residues. Germline loops: CDR1 KGHDR, CDR2 SFDVKD. The CDR3 DNA sequence: TGTGCCACCAGTGATCCCTTGGACAGCCAAGAGACCCAGTACTTC. As protein: CATSDPLDSQETQYF.

At least ten counts were recorded for this clonotype. The genes are TRBV4-3 and TRBJ1-2; D is possibly TRBD1 (6 bases). Germline V gene sequence: CDR1 LGHNA, CDR2 YSLEER. V shed 4 bases and J shed 4 bases, with 16 bases lying between them. The CDR3 has 15 residues. CDR3 in DNA: TGCGCCAGCAGCCCTAGGCGACAGGACCCCTATGGCTACACCTTC. Protein sequence: CASSPRRQDPYGYTF.

There are many counts of this clonotype. The chain carries TRBV19 and TRBJ2-7; no clear D gene. Germline V gene data show CDR1 as LNHDA and CDR2 as SQIVND (reference sequence). This CDR3 contains 14 residues. Trimming took off 3 bases at V and 3 bases at J, with 12 bases between the two ends. CDR3 DNA sequence: TGTGCCAGTAGTATTAGTATGGTCAACTACGAGCAGTACTTC. Its protein is CASSISMVNYEQYF.

The chain links TRBV19 to TRBJ1-1; 12 bases match TRBD1. CDR3 length: 17 amino acids. The germline CDR1 and CDR2 sequences are LNHDA and SQIVND (reference sequence). V lost 6 bases to trimming and J lost 1 base; unmatched junction nucleotides: 9. CDR3 residues: CASRQAGTGGRNTEAFF. CDR3 DNA: TGTGCCAGTAGGCAAGCCGGGACAGGGGGCAGGAACACTGAAGCTTTCTTT.

The chain combines TRBV6-1 with TRBJ2-5, with 8 bases fitting TRBD1. V shed 6 bases and J 5 bases; nucleotides not matched to a gene: 11. Germline V gene sequence: CDR1 MNHNS, CDR2 SASEGT. The CDR3 is 15 residues long. The CDR3 region is CASSSDRGSEETQYF. The CDR3 DNA sequence: TGTGCCAGCAGCTCTGACAGGGGTTCGGAGGAGACCCAGTACTTC.

This clonotype was recorded many times. V is TRBV28 and J is TRBJ1-2, with TRBD1 matching 7 bases. V dropped 8 bases and J dropped 6; count of bases not matched to a gene: 6. The CDR3 spans 12 residues. Per germline, CDR1 MDHEN and CDR2 SYDVKM. CDR3 residues: CASSRGRNGYTF. DNA for the CDR3: TGTGCCAGCTCGAGGGGGCGCAATGGCTACACCTTC.

In this sample, this clonotype turned up many times. The chain has TRBV18 and TRBJ1-1; no clear D. Trimming removed 3 bases from V and 1 base from J, with 12 bases in between. The CDR3 length is 15 residues. Per the germline V gene, CDR1 is KGHSH and CDR2 is LQKENI. The CDR3 region is CASSPAGPANTEAFF. The CDR3 DNA reads as TGTGCCAGCTCACCGGCAGGTCCTGCGAACACTGAAGCTTTCTTT.

The table lists this clonotype with a count of one. This chain connects TRBV20-1 to TRBJ2-4; possibly TRBD1 for D (5 bases). CDR3 length: 14 amino acids. Trimming pared 0 bases from V and 4 bases from J, leaving 10 bases between. Germline lookup yields CDR1 DFQATT and CDR2 SNEGSKA (reference sequence). The CDR3 region has the DNA TGCAGTGCTAGAGATCTGGACACTAAAAACATTCAGTACTTC. It translates to CSARDLDTKNIQYF.

In its sample, this clonotype was seen a few times. The CDR3 nucleotides read TGTGCCAGCAGCCGGCTAGCGGGAGGGCCTGACGAGACCCAGTACTTC. Protein sequence: CASSRLAGGPDETQYF. This sequence joins TRBV7-8 and TRBJ2-5; 12 nucleotides align to TRBD2. Germline V gene data show CDR1 as SGHVS and CDR2 as FQNEAQ. V lost 5 bases and J lost 5; bases outside the gene matches: 9. This CDR3 contains 16 residues.

This clonotype showed up many times. The CDR3 coding sequence is TGTGCCAGTAGTATGGCGGGGCCCATAGCGGGAATCCAAGAGACCCAGTACTTC. Protein product: CASSMAGPIAGIQETQYF. The chain recombines TRBV19 with TRBJ2-5; 8 nucleotides align to TRBD2. CDR1 is LNHDA and CDR2 is SQIVND in the germline V gene (reference sequence). This CDR3 is built from 18 residues. J was trimmed by 1 base and V by 3 bases; bases with no gene match: 13.

This clonotype was observed at least ten times. This chain links TRBV11-3 with TRBJ2-6; D gene unclear. V lost 0 bases to trimming and J lost 0 bases, with 9 bases between them. Germline V CDR1 and CDR2: SGHNT, YENEEA. The CDR3 is made up of 17 amino acids. The chain's CDR3 is CASSLELSSSGANVLTF. Written as DNA, the CDR3 is TGTGCCAGCAGCTTAGAGTTGTCGTCCTCTGGGGCCAACGTCCTGACTTTC.

This clonotype was detected ten times or more. V usage is TRBV12-3 or TRBV12-4 and J usage is TRBJ2-7, with TRBD2 as a possible D gene (6 bases). The CDR3 length is 13 residues. Trimming took 6 bases from V and 3 from J, leaving 12 bases between them. The CDR3, as DNA: TGTGCCAGCAGCGTCGGGGGATTCTACGAGCAGTACTTC. Amino acid sequence: CASSVGGFYEQYF.